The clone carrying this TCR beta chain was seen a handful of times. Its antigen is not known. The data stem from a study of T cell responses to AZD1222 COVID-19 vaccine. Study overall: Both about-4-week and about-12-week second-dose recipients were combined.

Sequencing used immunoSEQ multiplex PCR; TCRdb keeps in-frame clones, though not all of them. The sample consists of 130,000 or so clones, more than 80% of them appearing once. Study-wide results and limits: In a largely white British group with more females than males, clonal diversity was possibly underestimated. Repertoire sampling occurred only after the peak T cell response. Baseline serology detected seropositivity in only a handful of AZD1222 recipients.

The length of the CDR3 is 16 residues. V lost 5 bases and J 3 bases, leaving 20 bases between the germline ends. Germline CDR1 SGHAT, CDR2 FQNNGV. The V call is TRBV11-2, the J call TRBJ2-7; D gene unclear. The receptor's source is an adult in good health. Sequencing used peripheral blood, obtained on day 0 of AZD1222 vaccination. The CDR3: CASSAQPGQTHYEQYF. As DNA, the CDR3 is TGTGCCAGCAGCGCACAACCGGGTCAAACCCACTACGAGCAGTACTTC.